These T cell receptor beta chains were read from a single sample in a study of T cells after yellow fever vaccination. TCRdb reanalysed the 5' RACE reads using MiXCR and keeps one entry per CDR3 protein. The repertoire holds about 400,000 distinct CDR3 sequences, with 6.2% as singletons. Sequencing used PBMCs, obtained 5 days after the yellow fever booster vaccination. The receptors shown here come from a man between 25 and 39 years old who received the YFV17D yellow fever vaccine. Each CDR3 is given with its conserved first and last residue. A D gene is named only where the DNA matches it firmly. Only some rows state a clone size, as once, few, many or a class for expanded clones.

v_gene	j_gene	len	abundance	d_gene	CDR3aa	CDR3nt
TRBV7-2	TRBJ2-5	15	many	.	CASSSQPGPRETQYF	TGTGCCAGCAGCTCCCAACCGGGGCCGAGGGAGACCCAGTACTTC
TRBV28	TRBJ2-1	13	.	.	CASSLTPYNEQFF	TGTGCCAGCAGTTTAACCCCCTACAATGAGCAGTTCTTC
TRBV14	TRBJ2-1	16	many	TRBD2	CASSHPGTSGIREQFF	TGTGCCAGCAGCCACCCCGGGACTAGCGGGATTCGTGAGCAGTTCTTC
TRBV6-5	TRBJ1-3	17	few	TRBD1	CASSYRRGRLSGNTIYF	TGTGCCAGCAGTTACCGTAGGGGGCGGCTCTCTGGAAACACCATATATTTT
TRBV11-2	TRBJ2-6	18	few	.	CASSLKGASVSGANVLTF	TGTGCCAGCAGCTTAAAAGGGGCTTCTGTCTCTGGGGCCAACGTCCTGACTTTC
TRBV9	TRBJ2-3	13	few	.	CASSVAYTDTQYF	TGTGCCAGCAGCGTAGCGTATACAGATACGCAGTATTTT
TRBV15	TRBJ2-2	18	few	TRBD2	CATSREPGGALDTGELFF	TGTGCCACCAGCAGAGAACCGGGGGGGGCGCTTGATACCGGGGAGCTGTTTTTT
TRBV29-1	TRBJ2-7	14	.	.	CSVEPLGGDYEQYF	TGCAGCGTTGAACCTCTAGGGGGGGACTACGAGCAGTACTTC
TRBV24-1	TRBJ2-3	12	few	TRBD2	CATSETGGTQYF	TGTGCCACCAGTGAGACGGGGGGTACGCAGTATTTT
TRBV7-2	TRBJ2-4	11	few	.	CASSFGNIQYF	TGTGCCAGCAGCTTTGGGAACATTCAGTACTTC
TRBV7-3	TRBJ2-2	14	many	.	CASRDSKNTGELFF	TGTGCCAGCAGAGACAGCAAGAACACCGGGGAGCTGTTTTTT
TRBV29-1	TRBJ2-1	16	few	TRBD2	CSAGSPTAGVDNEQFF	TGCAGCGCGGGTTCTCCTACGGCGGGAGTAGACAATGAGCAGTTCTTC
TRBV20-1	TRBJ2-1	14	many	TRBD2	CSAGSGKERNEQFF	TGCAGTGCTGGTAGCGGGAAGGAGCGCAATGAGCAGTTCTTC
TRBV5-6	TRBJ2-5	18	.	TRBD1	CASSWAGTGTRGQETQYF	TGTGCCAGCAGCTGGGCCGGGACAGGTACTCGTGGCCAAGAGACCCAGTACTTC
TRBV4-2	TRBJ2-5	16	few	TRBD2	CASSQPGREAGETQYF	TGTGCCAGCAGCCAACCCGGACGGGAAGCGGGGGAGACCCAGTACTTC
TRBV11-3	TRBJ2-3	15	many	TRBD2	CASSLDSRLAATQYF	TGTGCCAGCAGCTTAGACTCTCGACTAGCGGCTACGCAGTATTTT
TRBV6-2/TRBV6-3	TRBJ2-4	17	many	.	CASSYFVLAEAKNIQYF	TGTGCCAGCAGTTATTTTGTCCTAGCAGAAGCCAAAAACATTCAGTACTTC
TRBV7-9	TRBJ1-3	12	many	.	CASSTHGNTIYF	TGTGCCAGCAGCACACATGGAAACACCATATATTTT
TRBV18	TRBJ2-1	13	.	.	CASSPYGVGEQFF	TGTGCCAGCTCACCATACGGGGTCGGTGAGCAGTTCTTC
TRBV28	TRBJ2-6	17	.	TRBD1	CAAKTGTGLTGANVLTF	TGTGCCGCAAAAACCGGGACAGGGTTGACTGGGGCCAACGTCCTGACTTTC